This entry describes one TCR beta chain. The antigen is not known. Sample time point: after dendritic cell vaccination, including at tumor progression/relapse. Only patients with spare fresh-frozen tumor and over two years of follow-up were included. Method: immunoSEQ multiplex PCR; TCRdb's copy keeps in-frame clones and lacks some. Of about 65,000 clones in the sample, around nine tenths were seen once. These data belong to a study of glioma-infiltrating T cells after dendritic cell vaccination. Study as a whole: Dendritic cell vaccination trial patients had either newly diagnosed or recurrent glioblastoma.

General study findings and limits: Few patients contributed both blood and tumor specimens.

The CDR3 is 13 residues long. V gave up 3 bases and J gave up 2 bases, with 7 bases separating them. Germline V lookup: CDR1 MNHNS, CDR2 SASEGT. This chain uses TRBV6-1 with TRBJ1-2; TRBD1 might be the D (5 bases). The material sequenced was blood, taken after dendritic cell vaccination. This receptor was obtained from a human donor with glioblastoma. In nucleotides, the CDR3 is TGTGCCAGCAGTGAGTCAGGGAACTATGGCTACACCTTC. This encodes CASSESGNYGYTF.